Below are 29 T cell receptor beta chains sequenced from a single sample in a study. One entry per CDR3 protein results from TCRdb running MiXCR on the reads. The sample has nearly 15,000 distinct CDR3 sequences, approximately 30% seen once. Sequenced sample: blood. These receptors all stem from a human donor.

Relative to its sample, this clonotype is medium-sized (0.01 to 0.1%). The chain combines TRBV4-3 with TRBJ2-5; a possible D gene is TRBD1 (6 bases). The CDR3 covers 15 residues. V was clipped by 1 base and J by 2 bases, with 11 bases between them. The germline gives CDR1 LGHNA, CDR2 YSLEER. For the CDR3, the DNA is TGCGCCAGCAGCCAAGGAGATAGGGGGCAAGAGACCCAGTACTTC. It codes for CASSQGDRGQETQYF.

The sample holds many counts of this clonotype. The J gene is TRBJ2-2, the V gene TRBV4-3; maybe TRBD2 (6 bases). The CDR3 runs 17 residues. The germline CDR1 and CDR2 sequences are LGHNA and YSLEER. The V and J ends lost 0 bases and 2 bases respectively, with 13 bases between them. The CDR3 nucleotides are TGCGCCAGCAGCCAAGATATGTGGAGGGCAAACACCGGGGAGCTGTTTTTT. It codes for CASSQDMWRANTGELFF.

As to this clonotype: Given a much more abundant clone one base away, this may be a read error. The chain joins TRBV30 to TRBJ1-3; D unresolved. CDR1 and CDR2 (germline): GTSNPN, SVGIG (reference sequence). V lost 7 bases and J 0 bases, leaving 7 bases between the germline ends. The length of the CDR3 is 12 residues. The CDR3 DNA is TGTGCCTTGAACCCCTCTGGAAACACCATATATTTT. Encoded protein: CALNPSGNTIYF.

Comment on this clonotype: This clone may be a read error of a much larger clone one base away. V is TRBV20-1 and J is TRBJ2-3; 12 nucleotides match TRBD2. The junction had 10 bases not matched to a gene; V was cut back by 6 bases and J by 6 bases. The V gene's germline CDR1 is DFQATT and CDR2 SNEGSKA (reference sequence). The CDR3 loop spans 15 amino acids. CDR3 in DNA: TGCAGTGCCGCGTCGACTAGCGGGAGACATGATACGCAGTATTTT. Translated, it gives CSAASTSGRHDTQYF.

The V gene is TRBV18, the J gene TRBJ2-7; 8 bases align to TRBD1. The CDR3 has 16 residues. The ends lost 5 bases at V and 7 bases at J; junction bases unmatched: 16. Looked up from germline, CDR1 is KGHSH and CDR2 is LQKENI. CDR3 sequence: CASSSRGQFSYNEQYF. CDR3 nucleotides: TGTGCCAGCTCATCCAGGGGGCAGTTCTCCTACAATGAGCAGTACTTC.

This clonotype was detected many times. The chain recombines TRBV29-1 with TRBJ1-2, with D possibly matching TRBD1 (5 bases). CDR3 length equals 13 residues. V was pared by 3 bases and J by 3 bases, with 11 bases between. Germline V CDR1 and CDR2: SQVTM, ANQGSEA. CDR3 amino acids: CSVDSQGYYGYTF. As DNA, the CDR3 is TGCAGCGTTGATAGTCAGGGTTACTATGGCTACACCTTC.

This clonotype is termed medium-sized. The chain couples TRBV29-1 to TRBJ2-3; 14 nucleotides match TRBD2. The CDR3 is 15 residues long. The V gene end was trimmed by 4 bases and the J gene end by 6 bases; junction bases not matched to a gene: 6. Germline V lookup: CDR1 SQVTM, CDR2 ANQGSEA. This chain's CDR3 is CSVAGTSGSIDTQYF. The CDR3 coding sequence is TGCAGCGTTGCCGGGACTAGCGGGAGTATTGATACGCAGTATTTT.

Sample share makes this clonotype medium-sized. The CDR3 sequence: CSVEVSGIGNQPQHF. CDR3 sequence (DNA): TGCAGCGTTGAAGTGTCAGGGATCGGCAATCAGCCCCAGCATTTT. The gene calls are TRBV29-1 and TRBJ1-5; D is possibly TRBD1 (5 bases). Per the germline V gene, CDR1 is SQVTM and CDR2 is ANQGSEA. The V end was cut by 1 base, the J end by 2 bases, with 12 bases between. The CDR3 covers 15 residues.

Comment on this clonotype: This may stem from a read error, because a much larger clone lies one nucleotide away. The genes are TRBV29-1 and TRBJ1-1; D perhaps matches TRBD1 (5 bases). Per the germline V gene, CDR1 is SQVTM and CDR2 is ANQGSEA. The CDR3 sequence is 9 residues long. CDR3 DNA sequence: TGCGGCGTTGGAAGGGGAGCTTTCTTT. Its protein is CGVGRGAFF.

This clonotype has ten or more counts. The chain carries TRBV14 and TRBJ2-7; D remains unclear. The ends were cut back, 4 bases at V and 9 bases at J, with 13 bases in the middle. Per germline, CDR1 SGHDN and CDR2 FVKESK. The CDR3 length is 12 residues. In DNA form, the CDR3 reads TGTGCCAGCAGCCCCAATGGTTTGGGGCAGTACTTC. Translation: CASSPNGLGQYF.

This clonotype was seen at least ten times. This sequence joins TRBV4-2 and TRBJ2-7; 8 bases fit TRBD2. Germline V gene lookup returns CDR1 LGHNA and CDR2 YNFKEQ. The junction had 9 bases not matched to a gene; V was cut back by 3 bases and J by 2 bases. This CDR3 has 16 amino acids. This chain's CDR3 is CASSHGSGIGTYEQYF. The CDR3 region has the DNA TGTGCCAGCAGCCATGGTAGCGGGATCGGCACCTACGAGCAGTACTTC.

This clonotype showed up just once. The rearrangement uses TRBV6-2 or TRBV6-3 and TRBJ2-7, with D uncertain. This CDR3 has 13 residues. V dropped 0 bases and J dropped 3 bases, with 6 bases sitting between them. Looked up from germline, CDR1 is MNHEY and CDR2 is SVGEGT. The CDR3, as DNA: TGTGCCAGCAGTTACTCGACTGACTACGAGCAGTACTTC. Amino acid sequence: CASSYSTDYEQYF.

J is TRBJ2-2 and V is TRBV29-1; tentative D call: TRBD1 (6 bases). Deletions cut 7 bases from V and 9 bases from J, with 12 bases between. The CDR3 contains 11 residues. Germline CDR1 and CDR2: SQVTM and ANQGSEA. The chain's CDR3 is CSALRDRELFF. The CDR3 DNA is TGCAGCGCCCTCCGGGACAGGGAGCTGTTTTTT.

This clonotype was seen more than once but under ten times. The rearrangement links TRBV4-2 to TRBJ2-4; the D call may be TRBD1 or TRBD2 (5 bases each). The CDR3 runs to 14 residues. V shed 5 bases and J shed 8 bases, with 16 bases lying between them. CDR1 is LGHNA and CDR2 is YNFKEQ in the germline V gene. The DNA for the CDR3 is TGTGCCAGCAGCTCACACCCGCAGGGAGACATTCAGTACTTC. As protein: CASSSHPQGDIQYF.

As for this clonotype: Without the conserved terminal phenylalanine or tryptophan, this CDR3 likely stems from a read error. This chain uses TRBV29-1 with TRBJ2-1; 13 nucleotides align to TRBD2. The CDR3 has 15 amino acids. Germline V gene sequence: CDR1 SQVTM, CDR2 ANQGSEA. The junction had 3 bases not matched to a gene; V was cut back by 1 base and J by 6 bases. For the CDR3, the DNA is TGCAGCGTTGAAGTAGGGACTAGCGGGGCCAATGAGCAGTTCTAC. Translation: CSVEVGTSGANEQFY.

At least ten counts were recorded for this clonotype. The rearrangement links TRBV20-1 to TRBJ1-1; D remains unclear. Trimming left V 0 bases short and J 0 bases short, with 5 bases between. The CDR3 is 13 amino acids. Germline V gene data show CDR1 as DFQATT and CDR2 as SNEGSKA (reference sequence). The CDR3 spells CSARDSMNTEAFF. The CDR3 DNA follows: TGCAGTGCTAGAGACAGCATGAACACTGAAGCTTTCTTT.

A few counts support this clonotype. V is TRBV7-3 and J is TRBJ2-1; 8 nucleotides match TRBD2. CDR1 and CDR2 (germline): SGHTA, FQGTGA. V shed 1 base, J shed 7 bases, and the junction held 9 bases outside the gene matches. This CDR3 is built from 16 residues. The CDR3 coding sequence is TGTGCCAGCAGCTTAAACACCGCCGGGAGGGGTAATGAGCAGTTCTTC. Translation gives CASSLNTAGRGNEQFF.

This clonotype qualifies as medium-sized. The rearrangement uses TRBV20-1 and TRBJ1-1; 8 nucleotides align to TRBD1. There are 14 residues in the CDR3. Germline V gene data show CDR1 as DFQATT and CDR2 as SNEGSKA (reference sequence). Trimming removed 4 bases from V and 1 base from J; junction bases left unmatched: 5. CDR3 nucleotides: TGCAGTGCTACAGGGGGCCGAGGGAACACTGAAGCTTTCTTT. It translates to CSATGGRGNTEAFF.

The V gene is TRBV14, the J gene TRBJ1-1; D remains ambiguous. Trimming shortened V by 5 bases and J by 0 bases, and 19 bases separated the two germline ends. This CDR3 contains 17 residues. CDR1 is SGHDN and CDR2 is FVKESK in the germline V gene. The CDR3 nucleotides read TGTGCCAGCAGCTCCCGGACTAGCGGGAGAGTGAACACTGAAGCTTTCTTT. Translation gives CASSSRTSGRVNTEAFF.

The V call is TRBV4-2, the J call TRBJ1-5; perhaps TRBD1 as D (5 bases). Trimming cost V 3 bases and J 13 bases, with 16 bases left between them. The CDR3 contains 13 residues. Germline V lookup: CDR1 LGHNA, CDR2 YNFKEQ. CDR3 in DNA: TGTGCCAGCAGCCAGGGGGAGCGAGACATTCAGCATTTT. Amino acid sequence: CASSQGERDIQHF.

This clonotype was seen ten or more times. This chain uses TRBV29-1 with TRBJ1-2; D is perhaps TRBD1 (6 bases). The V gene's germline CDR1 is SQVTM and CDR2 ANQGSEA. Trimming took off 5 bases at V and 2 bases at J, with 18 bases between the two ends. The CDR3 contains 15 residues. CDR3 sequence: CSVSGGQGPNYGYTF. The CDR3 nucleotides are TGCAGCGTTTCGGGGGGGCAGGGTCCAAACTATGGCTACACCTTC.

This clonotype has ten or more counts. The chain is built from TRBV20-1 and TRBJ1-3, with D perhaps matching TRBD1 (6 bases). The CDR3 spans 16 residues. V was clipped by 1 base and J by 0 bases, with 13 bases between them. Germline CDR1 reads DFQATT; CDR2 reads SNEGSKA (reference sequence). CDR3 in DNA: TGCAGTGCTAGAGGACCTCAGGGGATCTCTGGAAACACCATATATTTT. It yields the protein CSARGPQGISGNTIYF.

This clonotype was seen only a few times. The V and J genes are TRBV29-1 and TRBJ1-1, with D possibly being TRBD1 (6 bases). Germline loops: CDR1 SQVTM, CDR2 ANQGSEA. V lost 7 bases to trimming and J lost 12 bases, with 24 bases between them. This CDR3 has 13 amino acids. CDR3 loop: CSAPGGGASSTFF. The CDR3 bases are TGCAGCGCCCCTGGGGGGGGGGCGTCTTCAACTTTCTTT. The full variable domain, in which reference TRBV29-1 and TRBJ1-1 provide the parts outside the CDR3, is SAVISQKPSRDICQRGTSLTIQCQVDSQVTMMFWYRQQPGQSLTLIATANQGSEATYESGFVIDKFPISRPNLTFSTLTVSNMSPEDSSIYLCSAPGGGASSTFFGQGTRLTVV.

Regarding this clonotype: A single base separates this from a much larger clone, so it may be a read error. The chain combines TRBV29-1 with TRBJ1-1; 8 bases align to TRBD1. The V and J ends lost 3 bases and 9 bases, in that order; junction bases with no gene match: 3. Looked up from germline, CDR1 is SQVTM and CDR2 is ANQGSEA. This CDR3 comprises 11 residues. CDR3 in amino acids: CSVDRGRKAFF. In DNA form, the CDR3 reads TGCAGCGTTGACAGGGGGCGCAAAGCTTTCTTT.

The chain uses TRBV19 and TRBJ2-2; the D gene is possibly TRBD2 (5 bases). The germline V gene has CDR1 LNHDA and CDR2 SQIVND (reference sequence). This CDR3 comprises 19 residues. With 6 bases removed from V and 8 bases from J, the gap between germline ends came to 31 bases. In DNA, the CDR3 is TGTGCCAGTAGCAGTAGCAGCAGTTCGATAAGCGGCCGCCATGGGGAGCTGTTTTTT. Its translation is CASSSSSSSISGRHGELFF. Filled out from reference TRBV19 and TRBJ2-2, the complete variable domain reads DGGITQSPKYLFRKEGQNVTLSCEQNLNHDAMYWYRQDPGQGLRLIYYSQIVNDFQKGDIAEGYSVSREKKESFPLTVTSAQKNPTAFYLCASSSSSSSISGRHGELFFGEGSRLTVL.

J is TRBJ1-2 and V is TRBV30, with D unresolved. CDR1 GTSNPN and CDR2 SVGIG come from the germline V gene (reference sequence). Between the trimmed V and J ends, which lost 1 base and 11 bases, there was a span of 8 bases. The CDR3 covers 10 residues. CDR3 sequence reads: CAWSDGGYTF. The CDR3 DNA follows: TGTGCCTGGAGTGATGGAGGGTACACCTTC.

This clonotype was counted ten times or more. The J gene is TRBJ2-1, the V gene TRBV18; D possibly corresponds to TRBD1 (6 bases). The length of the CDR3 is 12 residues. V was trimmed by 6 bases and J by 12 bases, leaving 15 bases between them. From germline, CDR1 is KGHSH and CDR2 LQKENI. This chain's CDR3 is CASSDRTAVQFF. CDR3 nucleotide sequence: TGTGCCAGCTCCGACAGGACCGCAGTGCAGTTCTTC.

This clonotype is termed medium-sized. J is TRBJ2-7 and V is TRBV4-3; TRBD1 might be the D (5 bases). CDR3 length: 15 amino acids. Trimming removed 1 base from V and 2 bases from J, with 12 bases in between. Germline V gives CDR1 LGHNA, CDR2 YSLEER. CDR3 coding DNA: TGCGCCAGCAGCCAAGTGGAGACAGATACCTACGAGCAGTACTTC. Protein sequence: CASSQVETDTYEQYF.

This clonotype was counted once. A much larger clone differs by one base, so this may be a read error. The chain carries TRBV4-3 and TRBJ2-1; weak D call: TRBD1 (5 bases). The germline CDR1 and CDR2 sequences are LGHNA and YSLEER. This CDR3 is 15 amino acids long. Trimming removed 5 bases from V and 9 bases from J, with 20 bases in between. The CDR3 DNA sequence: TGCGCCAGCAGCAGGGGCCTCGTTTCTTTCGGTGAGCAGTTCTTC. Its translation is CASSRGLVSFGEQFF.